Listed below are T cell receptor beta chains from one sample, sequenced in a study of CD4+ T cells in melanoma. TCRdb keeps only in-frame clones here, not all; method: immunoSEQ multiplex PCR. The sample has about 55,000 clones, over 60% seen once. Sequenced: tumor tissue. Receptors were obtained from a human donor with melanoma. The CDR3 runs from the conserved cysteine through the conserved F or W. A D gene is named only where the DNA matches it firmly. The size of a clone is reported for some rows only, either as once, few or many, or as a class for expanded clones.

size: NA
J: TRBJ2-7
V: TRBV2
D: TRBD1
DNA: TGTGCCAGCAGTCTTAGACAGGGATCCTACGAGCAGTACTTC
CDR3: CASSLRQGSYEQYF

size: NA
J: TRBJ2-5
V: TRBV7-3
D: TRBD2
DNA: TGTGCCAGCAGCCTACTAGCGGGGGGAAGTGAGACCCAGTACTTC
CDR3: CASSLLAGGSETQYF

size: few
J: TRBJ1-1
V: TRBV10-3
D: NA
DNA: TGTGCCATCAGTGAGTCATCGTCGGACCAAGCAGCTTTCTTT
CDR3: CAISESSSDQAAFF

size: NA
J: TRBJ2-5
V: TRBV18
D: NA
DNA: TGTGCCAGCTCCCCCTTGGCGACCCCGAGGGGGGAGACCCAGTACTTC
CDR3: CASSPLATPRGETQYF

size: NA
J: TRBJ1-6
V: TRBV28
D: NA
DNA: TGTGCCAGCAGTTCGGGAATTCAACCTTCACCCCTCCACTTT
CDR3: CASSSGIQPSPLHF

size: NA
J: TRBJ1-2
V: TRBV5-1
D: TRBD1
DNA: TGCGCCAGCAGCTTGGGCCCCGGGACAGGGGCCTTATTCGGTGGCTACACCTTC
CDR3: CASSLGPGTGALFGGYTF

size: once
J: TRBJ2-7
V: TRBV28
D: NA
DNA: TGTGCCAGCGTCCCATTCGGGAGCTCCTACGAGCAGTACTTC
CDR3: CASVPFGSSYEQYF

size: NA
J: TRBJ2-3
V: TRBV18
D: NA
DNA: TGTGCCAGCTCACCACGGGCAGATACGCAGTATTTT
CDR3: CASSPRADTQYF

size: once
J: TRBJ2-7
V: TRBV6-1
D: TRBD1
DNA: TGTGCCAGCAGTGAAGTGCCGGGACAGGGCCACTACGAGCAGTACTTC
CDR3: CASSEVPGQGHYEQYF

size: NA
J: TRBJ2-2
V: TRBV12-1
D: NA
DNA: TGTGCCAGCAGATTTAGCGGGGCGACGAACACCGGGGAGCTGTTTTTT
CDR3: CASRFSGATNTGELFF

size: NA
J: TRBJ2-7
V: TRBV27
D: NA
DNA: TGTGCCAGCAGTTTATCGGGCGCCTACGAGCAGTACTTC
CDR3: CASSLSGAYEQYF

size: NA
J: TRBJ2-5
V: TRBV4-1
D: NA
DNA: TGCGCCAGCAGCCAGAGGGGCGGCCTCGTAAGCGAAGAGACCCAGTACTTC
CDR3: CASSQRGGLVSEETQYF

size: NA
J: TRBJ2-7
V: TRBV28
D: TRBD1
DNA: TGTGCCAGCAGGGACAGGGGTGACGAGCAGTACTTC
CDR3: CASRDRGDEQYF

size: few
J: TRBJ1-1
V: TRBV6-6
D: NA
DNA: TGTGCCAGCAGGAAGAGCGAGGGGAGCACTGAAGCTTTCTTT
CDR3: CASRKSEGSTEAFF

size: NA
J: TRBJ1-4
V: TRBV4-2
D: NA
DNA: TGTGCCAGCAGCCAAACTCCGGCAACTAATGAAAAACTGTTTTTT
CDR3: CASSQTPATNEKLFF

size: NA
J: TRBJ2-2
V: TRBV5-1
D: NA
DNA: TGCGCCAGCAGCTTGAAGGGGACCGGGGAGCTGTTTTTT
CDR3: CASSLKGTGELFF

size: NA
J: TRBJ1-1
V: TRBV27
D: NA
DNA: TGTGCCAGCAGTTTAAGGGAGAACACTGAAGCTTTCTTT
CDR3: CASSLRENTEAFF

size: NA
J: TRBJ2-7
V: TRBV10-3
D: NA
DNA: TGTGCCATCAGTGAGTCGGGTAGCGGGACAGGGCGCTACGAGCAGTACTTC
CDR3: CAISESGSGTGRYEQYF

size: few
J: TRBJ1-5
V: TRBV27
D: TRBD1
DNA: TGTGCCAGCAGCTCGGGACAGGGAAGTCAGCCCCAGCATTTT
CDR3: CASSSGQGSQPQHF

size: few
J: TRBJ2-7
V: TRBV5-1
D: NA
DNA: TGCGCCAGCAGCTTGGAAAGGGGCGAGCAGTACTTC
CDR3: CASSLERGEQYF

size: NA
J: TRBJ1-2
V: TRBV7-2
D: NA
DNA: TGTGCCAGCAGCGCTCCAGGGCGGTGGGGCTACACCTTC
CDR3: CASSAPGRWGYTF

size: many
J: TRBJ1-4
V: TRBV7-2
D: NA
DNA: TGTGCCAGCAGCCCCAGGGCTGCAACTAATGAAAAACTGTTTTTT
CDR3: CASSPRAATNEKLFF

size: NA
J: TRBJ1-6
V: TRBV6-1
D: NA
DNA: TGTGCCAGCAGTGAATTACCGCCTGATAATTCACCCCTCCACTTT
CDR3: CASSELPPDNSPLHF

size: NA
J: TRBJ2-5
V: TRBV7-3
D: NA
DNA: TGTGCCAGCAGCTTATGGGCAGGGGATGAGACCCAGTACTTC
CDR3: CASSLWAGDETQYF

size: NA
J: TRBJ1-5
V: TRBV30
D: NA
DNA: TGTGCCTGGAGTCCAGGGGCGGGGTCACAGGGGCCCCAGCATTTT
CDR3: CAWSPGAGSQGPQHF

size: NA
J: TRBJ1-1
V: TRBV30
D: NA
DNA: TGTGCCTGGAGTGTCGGGGCTTGGACTGAAGCTTTCTTT
CDR3: CAWSVGAWTEAFF

size: NA
J: TRBJ1-4
V: TRBV4-2
D: NA
DNA: TGTGCCAGCAGCGGACTGGGAGTGGGTTTTGAAAAACTGTTTTTT
CDR3: CASSGLGVGFEKLFF

size: NA
J: TRBJ1-2
V: TRBV6-5
D: NA
DNA: TGTGCCAGCACTAAGGGGCGGTCGGGCTACACCTTC
CDR3: CASTKGRSGYTF

size: NA
J: TRBJ2-1
V: TRBV6-1
D: TRBD1
DNA: TGTGCCAGCAGTGAGATAGGGGGCCTTTGGAATGAGCAGTTCTTC
CDR3: CASSEIGGLWNEQFF

size: NA
J: TRBJ1-2
V: TRBV6-1
D: NA
DNA: TGTGCCAGCAGTTTCCACAGGGATTACGGCTACACCTTC
CDR3: CASSFHRDYGYTF

size: NA
J: TRBJ2-7
V: TRBV11-2
D: NA
DNA: TGTGCCAGCAGCTTCCCTACGGGGGGCATCTACGAGCAGTACTTC
CDR3: CASSFPTGGIYEQYF

size: many
J: TRBJ1-4
V: TRBV2
D: TRBD1
DNA: TGTGCCAGCACCGTCGGGACAGGGGGGGGAGAAAAACTGTTTTTT
CDR3: CASTVGTGGGEKLFF

size: few
J: TRBJ2-5
V: TRBV30
D: NA
DNA: TGTGCCTGGATTGGAGGGGGGGTTTTCGGCCAAGAGACCCAGTACTTC
CDR3: CAWIGGGVFGQETQYF

size: NA
J: TRBJ1-1
V: TRBV7-3
D: NA
DNA: TGTGCCAGCACTCTTGGGGGCACTGAAGCTTTCTTT
CDR3: CASTLGGTEAFF

size: NA
J: TRBJ1-2
V: TRBV12-5
D: TRBD1
DNA: TGTGCTAGTGGTTTGGGCGGAGACAGGGTCTATGGCTACACCTTC
CDR3: CASGLGGDRVYGYTF

size: many
J: TRBJ2-3
V: TRBV13
D: TRBD2
DNA: TGTGCCAGCCGAAGGGCGGGGGACCAATATACGCAGTATTTT
CDR3: CASRRAGDQYTQYF

size: NA
J: TRBJ2-7
V: TRBV5-5
D: NA
DNA: TGTGCCAGCAGCCAGCCCGGCACCTACGAGCAGTACTTC
CDR3: CASSQPGTYEQYF

size: NA
J: TRBJ2-7
V: TRBV27
D: NA
DNA: TGTGCCAGCAGCAGTAGCGTGGGGGGTCGGGAGCAGTACTTC
CDR3: CASSSSVGGREQYF

size: NA
J: TRBJ2-1
V: TRBV5-1
D: TRBD2
DNA: TGCGCCAGCAGCCCCGGGACTAGCGCCGCAGAGCAGTTCTTC
CDR3: CASSPGTSAAEQFF

size: few
J: TRBJ1-4
V: TRBV5-1
D: TRBD1
DNA: TGCGCCAGCAGCTTGGGGGACAGGGGGCACCAAGAAAAACTGTTTTTT
CDR3: CASSLGDRGHQEKLFF

size: NA
J: TRBJ1-1
V: TRBV9
D: TRBD1
DNA: TGTGCCAGCAGCGTCGAAACAGGGGGCACTGAAGCTTTCTTT
CDR3: CASSVETGGTEAFF